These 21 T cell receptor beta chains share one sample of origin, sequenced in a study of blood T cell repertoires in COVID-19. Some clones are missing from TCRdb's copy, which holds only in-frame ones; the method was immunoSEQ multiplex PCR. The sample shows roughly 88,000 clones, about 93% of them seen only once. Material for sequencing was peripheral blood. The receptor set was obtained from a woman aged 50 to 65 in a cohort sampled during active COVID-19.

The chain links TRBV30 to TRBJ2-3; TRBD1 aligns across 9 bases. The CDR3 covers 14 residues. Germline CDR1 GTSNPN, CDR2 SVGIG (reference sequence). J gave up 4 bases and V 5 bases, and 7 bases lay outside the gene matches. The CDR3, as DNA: TGTGCCTGGGCCCCGGGACAGGGAGCAGATACGCAGTATTTT. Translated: CAWAPGQGADTQYF.

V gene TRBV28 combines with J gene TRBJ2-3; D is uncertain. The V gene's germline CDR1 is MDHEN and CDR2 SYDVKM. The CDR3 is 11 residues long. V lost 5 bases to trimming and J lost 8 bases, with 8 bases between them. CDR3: CASSRATTQYF. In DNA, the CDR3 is TGTGCCAGCAGTCGAGCGACTACGCAGTATTTT.

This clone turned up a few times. CDR3 in DNA: TGTGCCACCCCCAAAAAGGGGCTCTTCGATTCACCCCTCCACTTT. Translated, it gives CATPKKGLFDSPLHF. The V and J genes are TRBV21-1 and TRBJ1-6; the D call in the table, TRBD1, was not verified against the DNA. TRBV21-1 is given as a pseudogene. The CDR3 is 15 amino acids.

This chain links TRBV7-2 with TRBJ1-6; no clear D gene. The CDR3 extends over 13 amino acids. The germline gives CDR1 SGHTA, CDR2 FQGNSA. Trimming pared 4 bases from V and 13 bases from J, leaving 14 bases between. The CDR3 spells CASSYPDRGPLHF. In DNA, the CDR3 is TGTGCCAGCAGCTATCCCGATCGCGGCCCCCTCCACTTT. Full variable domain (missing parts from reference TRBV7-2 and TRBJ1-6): GAGVSQSPSNKVTEKGKDVELRCDPISGHTALYWYRQSLGQGLEFLIYFQGNSAPDKSGLPSDRFSAERTGGSVSTLTIQRTQQEDSAVYLCASSYPDRGPLHFGNGTRLTVT.

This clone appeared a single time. CDR3: CASSLKVGGGEQYF. CDR3 in DNA: TGTGCCAGCAGCTTAAAGGTTGGAGGTGGCGAGCAGTACTTC. The V and J genes are TRBV7-2 and TRBJ2-7; weak D call: TRBD2 (5 bases). The CDR3 runs 14 residues. CDR1 is SGHTA, CDR2 FQGNSA, per germline. The V and J ends lost 2 bases and 6 bases respectively, with 14 bases between them.

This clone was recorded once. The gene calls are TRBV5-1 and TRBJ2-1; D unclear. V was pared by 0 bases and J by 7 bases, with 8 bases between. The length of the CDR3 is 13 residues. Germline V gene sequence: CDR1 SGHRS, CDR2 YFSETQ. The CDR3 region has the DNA TGCGCCAGCAGCTTGGCCGCGCGTAATGAGCAGTTCTTC. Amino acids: CASSLAARNEQFF. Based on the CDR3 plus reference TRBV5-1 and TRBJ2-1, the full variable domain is KAGVTQTPRYLIKTRGQQVTLSCSPISGHRSVSWYQQTPGQGLQFLFEYFSETQRNKGNFPGRFSGRQFSNSRSEMNVSTLELGDSALYLCASSLAARNEQFFGPGTRLTVL.

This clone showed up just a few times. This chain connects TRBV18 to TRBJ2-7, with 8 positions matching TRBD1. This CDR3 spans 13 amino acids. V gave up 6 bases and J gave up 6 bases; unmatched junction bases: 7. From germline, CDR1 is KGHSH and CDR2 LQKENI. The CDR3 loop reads CASSQDRDREQYF. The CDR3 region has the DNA TGTGCCAGCTCGCAGGACAGGGACCGCGAGCAGTACTTC.

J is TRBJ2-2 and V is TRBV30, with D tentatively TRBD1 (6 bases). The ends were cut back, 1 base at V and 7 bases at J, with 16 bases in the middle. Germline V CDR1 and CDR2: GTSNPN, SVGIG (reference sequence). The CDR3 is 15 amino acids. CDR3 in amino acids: CAWSGRGGLLGELFF. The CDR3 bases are TGTGCCTGGAGTGGCAGGGGCGGCCTGCTCGGGGAGCTGTTTTTT.

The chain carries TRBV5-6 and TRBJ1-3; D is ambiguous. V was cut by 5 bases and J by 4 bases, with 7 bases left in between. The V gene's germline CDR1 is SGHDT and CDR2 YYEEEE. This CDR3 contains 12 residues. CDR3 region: CASSLQGNTIYF. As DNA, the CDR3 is TGTGCCAGCAGTCTACAGGGAAACACCATATATTTT.

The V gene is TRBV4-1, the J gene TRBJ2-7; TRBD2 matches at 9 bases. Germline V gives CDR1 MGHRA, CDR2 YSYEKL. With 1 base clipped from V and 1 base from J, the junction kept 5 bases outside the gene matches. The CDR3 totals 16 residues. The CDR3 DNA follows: TGCGCCAGCAGCCAAGCCCTGACTAGCGGATCCTACGAGCAGTACTTC. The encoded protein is CASSQALTSGSYEQYF.

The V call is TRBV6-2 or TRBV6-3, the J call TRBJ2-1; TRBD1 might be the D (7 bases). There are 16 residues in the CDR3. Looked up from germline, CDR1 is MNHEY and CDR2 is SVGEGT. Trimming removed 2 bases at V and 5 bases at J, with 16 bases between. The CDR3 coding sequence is TGTGCCAGCAGTTACCGGACAGGCAGGGAGGACAATGAGCAGTTCTTC. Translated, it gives CASSYRTGREDNEQFF.

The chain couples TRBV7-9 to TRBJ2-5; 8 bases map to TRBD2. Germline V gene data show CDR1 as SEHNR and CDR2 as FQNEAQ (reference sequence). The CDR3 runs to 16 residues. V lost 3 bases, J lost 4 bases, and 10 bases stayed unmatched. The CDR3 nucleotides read TGTGCCAGCAGCTTTAGCGGGGTCCTCACCCGAGAGACCCAGTACTTC. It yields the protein CASSFSGVLTRETQYF.

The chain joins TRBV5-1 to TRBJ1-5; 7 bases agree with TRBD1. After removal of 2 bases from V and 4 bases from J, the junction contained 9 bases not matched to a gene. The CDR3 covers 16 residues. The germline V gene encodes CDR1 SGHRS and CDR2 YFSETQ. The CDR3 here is CASSLAPRDRNQPQHF. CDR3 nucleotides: TGCGCCAGCAGCTTAGCGCCCCGGGACAGAAATCAGCCCCAGCATTTT.

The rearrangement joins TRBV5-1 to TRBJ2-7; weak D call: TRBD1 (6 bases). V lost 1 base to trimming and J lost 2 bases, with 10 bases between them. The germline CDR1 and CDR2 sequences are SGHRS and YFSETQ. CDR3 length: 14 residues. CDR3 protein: CASSLWGLPYEQYF. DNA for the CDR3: TGCGCCAGCAGCTTGTGGGGGCTCCCCTACGAGCAGTACTTC.

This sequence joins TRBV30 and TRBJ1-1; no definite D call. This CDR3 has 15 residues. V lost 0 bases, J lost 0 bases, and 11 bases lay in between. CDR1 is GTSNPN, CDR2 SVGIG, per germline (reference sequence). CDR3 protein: CAWSVIGRLNTEAFF. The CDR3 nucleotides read TGTGCCTGGAGTGTAATAGGGAGATTGAACACTGAAGCTTTCTTT.

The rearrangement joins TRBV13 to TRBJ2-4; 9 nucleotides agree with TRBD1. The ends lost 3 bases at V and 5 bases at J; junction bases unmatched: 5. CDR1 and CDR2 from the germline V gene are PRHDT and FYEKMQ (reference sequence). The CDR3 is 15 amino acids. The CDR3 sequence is CASSLGQGVQNIQYF. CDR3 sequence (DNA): TGTGCCAGCAGCTTGGGACAGGGAGTTCAAAACATTCAGTACTTC. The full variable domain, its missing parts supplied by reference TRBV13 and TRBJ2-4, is AAGVIQSPRHLIKEKRETATLKCYPIPRHDTVYWYQQGPGQDPQFLISFYEKMQSDKGSIPDRFSAQQFSDYHSELNMSSLELGDSALYFCASSLGQGVQNIQYFGAGTRLSVL.

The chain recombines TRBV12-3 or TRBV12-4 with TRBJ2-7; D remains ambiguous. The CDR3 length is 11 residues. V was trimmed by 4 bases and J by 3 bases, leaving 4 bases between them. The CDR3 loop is CASSSFYEQYF. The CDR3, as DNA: TGTGCCAGCAGTTCATTCTACGAGCAGTACTTC.

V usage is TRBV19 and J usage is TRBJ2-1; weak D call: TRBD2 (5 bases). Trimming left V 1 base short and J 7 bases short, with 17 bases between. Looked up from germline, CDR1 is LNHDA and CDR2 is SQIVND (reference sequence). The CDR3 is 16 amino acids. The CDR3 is CASSIGAGLMENEQFF. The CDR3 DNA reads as TGTGCCAGTAGTATAGGTGCGGGCCTTATGGAGAATGAGCAGTTCTTC.

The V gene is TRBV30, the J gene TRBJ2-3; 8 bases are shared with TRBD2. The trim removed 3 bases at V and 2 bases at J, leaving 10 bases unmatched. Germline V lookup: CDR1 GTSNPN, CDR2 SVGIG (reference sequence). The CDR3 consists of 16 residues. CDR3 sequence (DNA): TGTGCCTGGAGCGAAGGCCGGGGGGGATACACAGATACGCAGTATTTT. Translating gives CAWSEGRGGYTDTQYF.

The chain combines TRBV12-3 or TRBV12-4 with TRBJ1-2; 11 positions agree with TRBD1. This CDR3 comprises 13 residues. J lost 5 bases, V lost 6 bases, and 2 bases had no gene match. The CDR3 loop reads CASRGQGVYGYTF. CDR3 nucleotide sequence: TGTGCCAGCAGGGGACAGGGGGTATATGGCTACACCTTC.

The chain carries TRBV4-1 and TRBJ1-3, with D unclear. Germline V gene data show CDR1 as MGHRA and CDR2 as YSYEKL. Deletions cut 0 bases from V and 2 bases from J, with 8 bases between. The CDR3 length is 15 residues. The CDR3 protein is CASSQDPGTGNTIYF. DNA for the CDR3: TGCGCCAGCAGCCAAGACCCTGGCACTGGAAACACCATATATTTT.